This T cell receptor beta chain derives from a study of PD-1 blockade in classical Hodgkin lymphoma. Germline lookup yields CDR1 SGHNT and CDR2 YYREEE (reference sequence). The CDR3 is 13 residues long. Trimming pared 0 bases from V and 6 bases from J, leaving 8 bases between. Sample time point: cycle 4 day 1 (C4D1), after more than five weeks of nivolumab. Every patient experienced relapse after autologous stem cell transplantation, and brentuximab vedotin exposure varied. TCRdb keeps only in-frame clones here, not all; method: immunoSEQ multiplex PCR. The table lists about 24,000 clones, roughly 86% of them singletons.

This clonotype was sampled from a human donor with classical Hodgkin lymphoma. The chain joins TRBV5-4 to TRBJ2-3; tentatively, D is TRBD2 (5 bases). Material: peripheral blood mononuclear cells (PBMCs), obtained before the fourth cycle of nivolumab. CDR3 DNA sequence: TGTGCCAGCAGCTTGGTGAGGGCGGATACGCAGTATTTT. It specifies CASSLVRADTQYF.